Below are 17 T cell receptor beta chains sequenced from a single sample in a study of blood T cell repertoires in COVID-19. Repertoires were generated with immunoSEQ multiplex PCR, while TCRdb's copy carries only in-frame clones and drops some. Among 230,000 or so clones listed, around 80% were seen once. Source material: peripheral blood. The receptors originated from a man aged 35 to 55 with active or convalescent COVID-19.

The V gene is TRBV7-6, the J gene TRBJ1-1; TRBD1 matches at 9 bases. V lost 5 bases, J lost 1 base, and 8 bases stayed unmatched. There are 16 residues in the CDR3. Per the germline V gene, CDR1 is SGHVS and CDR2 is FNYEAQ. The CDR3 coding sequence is TGTGCCAGCAGCCCCGGACAGGGGTGGTCGAACACTGAAGCTTTCTTT. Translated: CASSPGQGWSNTEAFF.

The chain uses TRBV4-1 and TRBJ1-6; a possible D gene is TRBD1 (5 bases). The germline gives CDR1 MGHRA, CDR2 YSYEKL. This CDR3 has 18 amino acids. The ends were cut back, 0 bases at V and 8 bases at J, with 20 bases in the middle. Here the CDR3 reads CASSQDPQGSSPYSPLHF. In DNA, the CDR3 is TGCGCCAGCAGCCAAGATCCGCAGGGAAGCTCTCCCTATTCACCCCTCCACTTT.

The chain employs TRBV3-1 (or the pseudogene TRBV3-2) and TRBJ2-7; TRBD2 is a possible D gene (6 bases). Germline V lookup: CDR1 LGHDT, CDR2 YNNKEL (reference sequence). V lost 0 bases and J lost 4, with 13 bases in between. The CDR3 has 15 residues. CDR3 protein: CASSQDPGSKYEQYF. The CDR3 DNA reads TGTGCCAGCAGCCAAGATCCCGGGAGTAAGTACGAGCAGTACTTC.

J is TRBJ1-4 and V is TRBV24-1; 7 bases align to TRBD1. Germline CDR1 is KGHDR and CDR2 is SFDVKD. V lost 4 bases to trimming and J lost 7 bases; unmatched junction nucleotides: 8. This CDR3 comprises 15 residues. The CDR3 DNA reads TGTGCCACCAGTGACCCCGGGACAGAGGGTGAAAAACTGTTTTTT. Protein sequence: CATSDPGTEGEKLFF.

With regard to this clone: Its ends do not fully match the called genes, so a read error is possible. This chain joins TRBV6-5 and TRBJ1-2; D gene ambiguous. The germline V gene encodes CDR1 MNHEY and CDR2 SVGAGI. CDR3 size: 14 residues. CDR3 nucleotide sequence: TGTGTCAGCAGTTACTCGCGGGAATTGGATGGCTACACCTTC. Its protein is CVSSYSRELDGYTF.

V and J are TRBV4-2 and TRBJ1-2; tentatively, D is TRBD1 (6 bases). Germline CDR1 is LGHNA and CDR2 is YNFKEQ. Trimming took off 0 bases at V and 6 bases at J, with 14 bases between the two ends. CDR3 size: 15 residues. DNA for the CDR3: TGTGCCAGCAGCCAAGAGAGGGGGGGAGCAAATGGCTACACCTTC. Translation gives CASSQERGGANGYTF.

CDR3 nucleotide sequence: TGTGCCAGCAGTGAACAACCGTACCAAGAGACCCAGTACTTC. This translates into CASSEQPYQETQYF. The J gene is TRBJ2-5, the V gene TRBV6-4; D is unclear. Germline-derived CDR1 and CDR2 are MRHNA and SNTAGT. Between the trimmed V and J ends, which lost 3 bases and 0 bases, there was a span of 8 bases. The CDR3 has 14 residues.

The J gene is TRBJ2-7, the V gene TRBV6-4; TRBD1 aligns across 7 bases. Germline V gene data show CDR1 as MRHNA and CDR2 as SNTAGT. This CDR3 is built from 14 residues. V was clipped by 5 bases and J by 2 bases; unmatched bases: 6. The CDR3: CASSKETGTYEQYF. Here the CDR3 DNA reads TGTGCCAGCAGTAAGGAGACAGGGACCTACGAGCAGTACTTC.

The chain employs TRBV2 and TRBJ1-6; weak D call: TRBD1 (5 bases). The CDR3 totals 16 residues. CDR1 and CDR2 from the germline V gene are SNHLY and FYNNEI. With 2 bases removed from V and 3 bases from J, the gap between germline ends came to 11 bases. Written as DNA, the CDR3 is TGTGCCAGCAGTGAATGGGAGGGGATCTATAATTCACCCCTCCACTTT. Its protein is CASSEWEGIYNSPLHF.

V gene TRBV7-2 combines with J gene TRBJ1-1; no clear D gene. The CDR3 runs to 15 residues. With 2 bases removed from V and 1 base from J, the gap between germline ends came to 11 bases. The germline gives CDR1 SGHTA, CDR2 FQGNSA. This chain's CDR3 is CASSLIDPGNTEAFF. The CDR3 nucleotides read TGTGCCAGCAGCTTAATAGATCCAGGGAACACTGAAGCTTTCTTT.

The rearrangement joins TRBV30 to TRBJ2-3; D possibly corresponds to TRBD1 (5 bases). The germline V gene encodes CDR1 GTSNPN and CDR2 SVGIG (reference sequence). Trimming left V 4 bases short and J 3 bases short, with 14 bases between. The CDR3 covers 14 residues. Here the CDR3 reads CAWKATASTDTQYF. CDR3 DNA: TGTGCCTGGAAGGCGACAGCGTCGACAGATACGCAGTATTTT.

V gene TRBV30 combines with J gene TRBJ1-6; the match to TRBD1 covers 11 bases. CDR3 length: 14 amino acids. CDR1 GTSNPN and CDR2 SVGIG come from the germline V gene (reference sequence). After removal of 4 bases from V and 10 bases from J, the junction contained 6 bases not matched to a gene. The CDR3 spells CAWTIGQGASPLHF. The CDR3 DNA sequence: TGTGCCTGGACCATCGGACAGGGGGCCTCACCCCTCCACTTT. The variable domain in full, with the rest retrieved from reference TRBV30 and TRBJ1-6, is SQTIHQWPATLVQPVGSPLSLECTVEGTSNPNLYWYRQAAGRGLQLLFYSVGIGQISSEVPQNLSASRPQDRQFILSSKKLLLSDSGFYLCAWTIGQGASPLHFGNGTRLTVT.

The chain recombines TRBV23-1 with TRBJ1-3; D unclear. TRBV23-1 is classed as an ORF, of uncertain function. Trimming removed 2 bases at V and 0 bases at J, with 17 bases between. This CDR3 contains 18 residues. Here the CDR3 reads CASSQMVESHLSGNTIYF. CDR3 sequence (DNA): TGCGCCAGCAGTCAAATGGTTGAGTCTCACCTCTCTGGAAACACCATATATTTT.

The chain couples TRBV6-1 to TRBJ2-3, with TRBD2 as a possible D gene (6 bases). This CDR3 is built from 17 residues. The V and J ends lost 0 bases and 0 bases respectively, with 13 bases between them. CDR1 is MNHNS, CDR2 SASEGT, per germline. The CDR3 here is CASSEAGGTLSTDTQYF. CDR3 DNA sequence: TGTGCCAGCAGTGAAGCTGGAGGGACGTTGAGCACAGATACGCAGTATTTT.

The CDR3 DNA follows: TGCGCCAGCAGCTGGGGAGGCGAGCAGTACTTC. It specifies CASSWGGEQYF. This chain links TRBV5-1 with TRBJ2-7; D perhaps matches TRBD2 (6 bases). The V end was cut by 3 bases, the J end by 6 bases, with 7 bases between. The CDR3 runs 11 residues. Germline CDR1 reads SGHRS; CDR2 reads YFSETQ.

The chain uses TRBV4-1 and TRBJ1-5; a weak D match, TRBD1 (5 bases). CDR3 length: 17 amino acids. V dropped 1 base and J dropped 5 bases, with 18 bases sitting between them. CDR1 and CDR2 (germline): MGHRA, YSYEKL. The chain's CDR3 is CASSQAGATGGDQPQHF. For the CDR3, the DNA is TGCGCCAGCAGCCAAGCCGGAGCAACAGGTGGGGATCAGCCCCAGCATTTT.

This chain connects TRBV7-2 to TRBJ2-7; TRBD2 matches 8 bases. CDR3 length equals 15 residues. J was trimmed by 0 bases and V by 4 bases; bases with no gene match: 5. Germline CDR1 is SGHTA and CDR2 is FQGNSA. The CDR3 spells CASSSTSGVSYEQYF. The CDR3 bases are TGTGCCAGCAGCTCAACTAGCGGAGTCTCCTACGAGCAGTACTTC.